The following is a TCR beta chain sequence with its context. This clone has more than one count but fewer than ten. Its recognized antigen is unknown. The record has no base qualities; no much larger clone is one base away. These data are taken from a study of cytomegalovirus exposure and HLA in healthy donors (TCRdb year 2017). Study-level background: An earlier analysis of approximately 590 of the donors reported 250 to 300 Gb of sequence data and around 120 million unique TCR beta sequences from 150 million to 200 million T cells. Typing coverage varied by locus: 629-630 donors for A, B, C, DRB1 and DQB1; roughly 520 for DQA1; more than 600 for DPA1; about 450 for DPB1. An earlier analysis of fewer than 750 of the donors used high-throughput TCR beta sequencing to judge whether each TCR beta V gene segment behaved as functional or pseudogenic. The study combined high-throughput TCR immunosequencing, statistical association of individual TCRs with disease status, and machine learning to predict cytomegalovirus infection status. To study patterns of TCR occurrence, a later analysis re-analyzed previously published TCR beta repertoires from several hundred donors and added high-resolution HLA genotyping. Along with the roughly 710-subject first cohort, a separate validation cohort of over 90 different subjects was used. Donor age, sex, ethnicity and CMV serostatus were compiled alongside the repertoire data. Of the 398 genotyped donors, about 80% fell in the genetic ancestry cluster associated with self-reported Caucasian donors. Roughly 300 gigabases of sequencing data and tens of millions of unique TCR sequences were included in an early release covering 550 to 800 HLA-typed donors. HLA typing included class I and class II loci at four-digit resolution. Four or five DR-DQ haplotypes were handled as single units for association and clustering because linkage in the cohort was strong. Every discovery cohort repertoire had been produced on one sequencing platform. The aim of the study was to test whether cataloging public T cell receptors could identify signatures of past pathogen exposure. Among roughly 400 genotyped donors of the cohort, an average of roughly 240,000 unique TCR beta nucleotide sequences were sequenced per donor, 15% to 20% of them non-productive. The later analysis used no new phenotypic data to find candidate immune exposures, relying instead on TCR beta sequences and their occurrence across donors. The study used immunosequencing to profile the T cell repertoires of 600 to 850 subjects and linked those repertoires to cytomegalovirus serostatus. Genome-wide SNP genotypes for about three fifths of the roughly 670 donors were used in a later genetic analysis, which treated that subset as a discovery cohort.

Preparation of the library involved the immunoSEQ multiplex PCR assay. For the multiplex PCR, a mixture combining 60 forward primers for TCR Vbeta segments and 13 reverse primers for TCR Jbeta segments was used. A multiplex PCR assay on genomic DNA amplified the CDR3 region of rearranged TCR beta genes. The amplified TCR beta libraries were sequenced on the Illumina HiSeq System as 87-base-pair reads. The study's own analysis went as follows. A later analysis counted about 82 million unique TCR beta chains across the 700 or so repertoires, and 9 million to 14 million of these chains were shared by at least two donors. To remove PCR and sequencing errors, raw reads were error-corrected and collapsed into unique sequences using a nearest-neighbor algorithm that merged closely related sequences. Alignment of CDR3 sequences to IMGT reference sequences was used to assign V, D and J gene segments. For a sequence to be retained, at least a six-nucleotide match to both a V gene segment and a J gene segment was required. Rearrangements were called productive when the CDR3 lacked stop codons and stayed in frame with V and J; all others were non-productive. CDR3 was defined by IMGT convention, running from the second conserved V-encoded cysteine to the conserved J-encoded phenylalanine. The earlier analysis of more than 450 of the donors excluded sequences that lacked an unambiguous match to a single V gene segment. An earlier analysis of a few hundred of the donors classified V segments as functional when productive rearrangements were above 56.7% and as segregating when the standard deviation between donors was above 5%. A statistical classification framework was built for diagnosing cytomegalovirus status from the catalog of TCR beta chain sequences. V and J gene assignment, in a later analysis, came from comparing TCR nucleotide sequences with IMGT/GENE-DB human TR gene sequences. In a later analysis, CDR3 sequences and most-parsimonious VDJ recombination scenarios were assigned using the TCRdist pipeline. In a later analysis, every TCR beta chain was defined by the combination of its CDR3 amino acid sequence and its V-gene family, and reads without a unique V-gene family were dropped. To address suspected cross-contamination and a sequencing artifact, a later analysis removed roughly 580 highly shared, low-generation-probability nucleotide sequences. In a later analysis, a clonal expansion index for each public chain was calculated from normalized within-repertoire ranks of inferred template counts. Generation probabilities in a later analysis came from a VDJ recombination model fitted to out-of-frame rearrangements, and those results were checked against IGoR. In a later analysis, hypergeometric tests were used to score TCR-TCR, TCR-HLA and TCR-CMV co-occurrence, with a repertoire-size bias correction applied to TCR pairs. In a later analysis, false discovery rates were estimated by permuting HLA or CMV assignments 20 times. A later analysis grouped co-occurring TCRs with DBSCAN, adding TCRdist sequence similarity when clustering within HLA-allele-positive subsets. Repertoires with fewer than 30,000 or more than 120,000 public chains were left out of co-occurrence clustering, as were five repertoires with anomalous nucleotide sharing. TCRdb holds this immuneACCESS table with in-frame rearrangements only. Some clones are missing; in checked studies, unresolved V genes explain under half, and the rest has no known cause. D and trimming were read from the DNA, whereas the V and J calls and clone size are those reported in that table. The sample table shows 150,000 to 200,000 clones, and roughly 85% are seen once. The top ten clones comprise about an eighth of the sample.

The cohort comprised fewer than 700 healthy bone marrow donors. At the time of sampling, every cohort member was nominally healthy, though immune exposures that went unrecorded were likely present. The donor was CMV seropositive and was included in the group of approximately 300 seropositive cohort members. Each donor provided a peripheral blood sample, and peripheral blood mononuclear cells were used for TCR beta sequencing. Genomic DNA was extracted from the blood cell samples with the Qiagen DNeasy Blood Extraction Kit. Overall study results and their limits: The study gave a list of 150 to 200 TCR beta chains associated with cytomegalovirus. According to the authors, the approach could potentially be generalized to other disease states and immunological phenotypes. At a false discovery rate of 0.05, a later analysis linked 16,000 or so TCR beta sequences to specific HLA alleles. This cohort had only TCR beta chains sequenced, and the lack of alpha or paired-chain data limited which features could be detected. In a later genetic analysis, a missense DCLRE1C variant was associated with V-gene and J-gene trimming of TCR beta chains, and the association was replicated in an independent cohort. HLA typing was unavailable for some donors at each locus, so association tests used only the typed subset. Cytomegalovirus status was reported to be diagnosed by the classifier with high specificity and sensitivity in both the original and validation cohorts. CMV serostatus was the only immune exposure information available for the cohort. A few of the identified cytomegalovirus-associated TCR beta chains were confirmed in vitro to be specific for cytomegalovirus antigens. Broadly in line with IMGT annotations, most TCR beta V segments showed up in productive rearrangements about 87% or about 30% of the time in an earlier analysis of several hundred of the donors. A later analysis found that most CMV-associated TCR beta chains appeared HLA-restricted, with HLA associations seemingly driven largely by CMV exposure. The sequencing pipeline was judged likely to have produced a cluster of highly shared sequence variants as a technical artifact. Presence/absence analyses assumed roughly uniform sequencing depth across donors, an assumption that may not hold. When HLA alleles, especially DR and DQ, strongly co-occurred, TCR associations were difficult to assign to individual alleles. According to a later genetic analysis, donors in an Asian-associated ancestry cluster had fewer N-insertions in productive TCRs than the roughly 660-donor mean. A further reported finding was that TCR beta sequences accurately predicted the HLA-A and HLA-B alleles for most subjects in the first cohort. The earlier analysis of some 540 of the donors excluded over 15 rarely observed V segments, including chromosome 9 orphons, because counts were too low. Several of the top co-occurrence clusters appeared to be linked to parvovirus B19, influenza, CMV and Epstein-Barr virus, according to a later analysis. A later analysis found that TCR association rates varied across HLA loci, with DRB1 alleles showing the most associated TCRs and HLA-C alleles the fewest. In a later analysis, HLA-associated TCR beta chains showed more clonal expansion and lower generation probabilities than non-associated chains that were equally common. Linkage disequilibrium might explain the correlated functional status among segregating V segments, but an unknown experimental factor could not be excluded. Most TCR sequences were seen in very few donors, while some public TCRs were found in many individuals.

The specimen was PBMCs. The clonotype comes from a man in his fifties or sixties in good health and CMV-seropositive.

CDR3 reads: CASSSSRGFSSVYEQYV. The DNA sequence follows: TGTGCCAGTAGTTCCTCCAGGGGATTCAGTTCGGTCTACGAGCAGTACGTC. The rearrangement joined TRBV19 to TRBJ2-7, with TRBD1 as a weak D call on 6 bases. The CDR1 and CDR2 encoded by the germline V gene (reference sequence) are LNHDA and SQIVND. V is shortened by 5 bases, J by 3 bases, and the region joining them spans 23 bases. From cysteine to valine, the CDR3 is 17 amino acids long. Of the read, only the CDR3 DNA is kept; its 51 bases are in frame from base 1.